Following are 9 T cell receptor beta chains from one sample sequenced in a study of brain metastases from non-small cell lung cancer. The assay was immunoSEQ multiplex PCR, and TCRdb's table has in-frame clones only and misses some. The data contain more than 850 clones, 89% of them singletons. The material sequenced was primary lung tumor tissue. These receptors were taken from a donor aged 40 or over with non-small cell lung cancer.

This chain connects TRBV6-4 to TRBJ1-5; no reliable D call. V was clipped by 2 bases and J by 5 bases, with 7 bases between them. Looked up from germline, CDR1 is MRHNA and CDR2 is SNTAGT. The CDR3 spans 13 residues. The CDR3 nucleotides read TGTGCCAGCAGTGACACAGTTGATCAGCCCCAGCATTTT. Translated: CASSDTVDQPQHF.

The V gene is TRBV27, the J gene TRBJ1-5; TRBD1 matches at 8 bases. The V gene end was trimmed by 4 bases and the J gene end by 1 base; junction bases not matched to a gene: 6. The CDR3 totals 16 residues. The germline V gene encodes CDR1 MNHEY and CDR2 SMNVEV (reference sequence). Written as DNA, the CDR3 is TGTGCCAGCAGTTCCCGCGACAGGGGAAGCAATCAGCCCCAGCATTTT. It codes for CASSSRDRGSNQPQHF.

The chain is built from TRBV14 and TRBJ2-7; the D is unclear. This CDR3 has 13 residues. Germline lookup yields CDR1 SGHDN and CDR2 FVKESK. V was shortened by 3 bases and J by 9 bases, with 15 bases between the two germline ends. CDR3 coding DNA: TGTGCCAGCAGCCATAACGGACCTATGGGGCAGTACTTC. This codes for CASSHNGPMGQYF.

Points on this clone: The junction does not match germline at one end; this may be a read error. The CDR3 DNA reads as TGTGCCAGCAGAGGACAGGGTTTTAACACCGGAGAGCTGTTTTTT. This encodes CASRGQGFNTGELFF. V gene TRBV2 combines with J gene TRBJ2-2; 8 bases match TRBD1. This CDR3 region has 15 residues. Germline assignment: CDR1 SNHLY and CDR2 FYNNEI.

V gene TRBV19 combines with J gene TRBJ1-1; possible D gene TRBD1, 6 bases. Germline V gives CDR1 LNHDA, CDR2 SQIVND (reference sequence). The germline V and J ends were trimmed by 6 bases and 0 bases, with 17 bases remaining between them. The CDR3 is 16 amino acids. The CDR3 DNA sequence: TGTGCCAGTAGCCAGACAGGAGCCCTTATGAACACTGAAGCTTTCTTT. Translation gives CASSQTGALMNTEAFF.

The chain has TRBV6-4 and TRBJ1-3; D possibly corresponds to TRBD1 (6 bases). Germline V gene lookup returns CDR1 MRHNA and CDR2 SNTAGT. With 8 bases removed from V and 0 bases from J, the gap between germline ends came to 14 bases. The CDR3 is made up of 15 amino acids. CDR3 coding DNA: TGTGCCAGCCCGGACAGTACAAGCTCTGGAAACACCATATATTTT. Amino acid sequence: CASPDSTSSGNTIYF.

The rearrangement uses TRBV27 and TRBJ2-2; possible D gene TRBD2, 5 bases. Trimming pared 4 bases from V and 6 bases from J, leaving 15 bases between. CDR1 is MNHEY and CDR2 is SMNVEV in the germline V gene (reference sequence). This CDR3 comprises 15 residues. CDR3 coding DNA: TGTGCCAGCAGTTATAGCTTCGGGGTATCCGGGGAGCTGTTTTTT. Its protein is CASSYSFGVSGELFF.

This chain uses TRBV5-6 with TRBJ2-2; TRBD2 matches at 8 bases. Germline CDR1 is SGHDT and CDR2 is YYEEEE. The junction had 9 bases not matched to a gene; V was cut back by 4 bases and J by 7 bases. CDR3 length: 15 amino acids. The CDR3 protein is CASSPRAGAVGELFF. CDR3 bases: TGTGCCAGCAGCCCCCGAGCGGGAGCTGTCGGGGAGCTGTTTTTT.

The J gene is TRBJ2-6, the V gene TRBV7-2, with 8 nucleotides matching TRBD1. This CDR3 has 18 amino acids. After removal of 6 bases from V and 4 bases from J, the junction contained 14 bases not matched to a gene. Per germline, CDR1 SGHTA and CDR2 FQGNSA. The chain's CDR3 is CASRDDRDRLLGANVLTF. In DNA, the CDR3 is TGTGCCAGCAGAGATGACCGGGACAGGCTGTTGGGGGCCAACGTCCTGACTTTC.